Here is one T cell receptor beta chain with its context. The antigen it recognizes is unknown. It has no much larger one-base neighbor in the sample; base qualities were not kept. In light of the paper, this sample's treatment or condition label describes: some 20 received Ad26.COV2.S at low or high dose, single or two shots; about 5 received placebo; per-sample allocation not given. For vaccine and placebo recipients, repertoires were sequenced using samples collected on day 63 after the first injection. Cohort 1b enrolled 20 to 30 adults aged 18-55 years at a single site in Boston, USA, between 29 July and 7 August 2020. Ad26.COV2.S was a replication-incompetent adenovirus type 26 vector expressing a prefusion-stabilized SARS-CoV-2 spike protein from the original Wuhan strain. The immunoSEQ Assay was used to sequence TCRbeta CDR3 regions. After extraction, genomic DNA underwent amplification by bias-controlled multiplex PCR, followed by high-throughput sequencing. On the study's bioinformatics: Collapsing and filtering of sequences were performed to quantify the absolute abundance of each unique TCRbeta CDR3 region. T cell fraction was estimated by normalizing TCRbeta template counts to usable DNA, which was measured by amplifying reference genes present in all nucleated cells. Repertoire TCRs were annotated as SARS-CoV-2-specific by exact matching of V gene, CDR3 amino acid sequence and J gene to a known reactive TCR set. The reference SARS-CoV-2 TCR set came from MIRA and was filtered for enrichment in COVID-19-positive ImmuneCODE repertoires, removing public or cross-reactive TCRs. Using the MIRA antigens, annotated TCRs were further analysed by specific ORF or by position within an ORF. Breadth was defined as the number of annotated unique rearrangements divided by the total number of unique productive rearrangements, and depth was defined as the summed frequency of the annotated unique rearrangements. Group comparisons of TCR breadth used two-sided Wilcoxon rank-sum tests. Entries here come from immuneACCESS through TCRdb and include only in-frame sequences with V and J called. Some clones fail to appear in such tables; in the studies checked, an unresolved V gene covers under half of the shortfall, and the cause of the remainder is unknown. The D gene and trimming were derived from the DNA, and the V and J assignments and clone size from that table. Present in this sample are fewer than 400,000 clones, 89% of which were seen just once. Jointly, the top ten make up under 2% of the sample.

There are 17 amino acids in the CDR3, from cysteine to phenylalanine inclusive. Only the CDR3 part of the read is kept: 51 bases, read in frame from the first base. The data derive from a study of Ad26.COV2.S vaccination and SARS-CoV-2 variants listed by TCRdb under 2021. As for the study more broadly: Donors in the vaccine arm were drawn from COV1001, a phase I-IIa trial of Ad26.COV2.S in healthy adults that was multicentre, randomized, double-blind and placebo-controlled. Ad26.COV2.S was administered intramuscularly at a dose of 5x10^10 or 1x10^11 viral particles, either as one shot or as two shots given 56 days apart. The specificity and breadth of SARS-CoV-2-reactive T cell receptors after Ad26.COV2.S vaccination were assessed by TCRbeta repertoire sequencing. A total of approximately 32 samples were included in the TCR-sequenced set, comprising roughly 19 Ad26.COV2.S vaccine recipients, 5 placebo recipients and 8 SARS-CoV-2 convalescent individuals. Trial participants were randomized into five groups of five: low-dose or high-dose Ad26.COV2.S given once or twice, or placebo on both occasions. Blinding of investigators to trial group allocation was maintained during experiments and outcome assessment. Here is what the overall study found, with its caveats: Comparing responses between vaccine doses or regimens was not something the study was powered to do. Substantial breadth of spike-specific CD8+ and CD4+ T cell responses was reported after vaccination. Comparable non-spike TCR breadth was observed between vaccine and placebo recipients, consistent with only spike being contained in the vaccine. It was noted by the authors that total T cell responses may have been underestimated by the TCR breadth and depth analyses. Compared with placebo recipients, Ad26.COV2.S recipients showed higher spike-specific TCR breadth (P = 0.0014).

This TCR was recovered from a person aged 18-65 years who received the Ad26.COV2.S COVID-19 vaccine or a placebo. Sequencing was performed on peripheral blood, taken in a trial of Ad26.COV2.S vaccine versus placebo. This chain is built from TRBV21-1 and TRBJ2-1; the table's TRBD2 call for D was not verified on the DNA. TRBV21-1 constitutes a pseudogene. The CDR3 region reads CASSQAGGGRTSNEQFF. The DNA sequence is TGTGCCAGCAGCCAGGCCGGGGGCGGGAGGACCTCCAATGAGCAGTTCTTC.